This TCR beta chain was profiled in a study of T cell repertoires in cytomegalovirus infection. General study results and limits: The ex vivo response was dominated by HLA-C-restricted CMV-specific TCR beta clonotypes.

TCRdb reprocessed the reads with MiXCR, giving one entry per CDR3 protein. The table has a few hundred thousand distinct CDR3 sequences, more than 30% seen once; the top ten hold roughly 17%. This clonotype was detected a few times. What it binds is not known. V was shortened by 6 bases and J by 1 base, with 9 bases between the two germline ends. This CDR3 has 13 amino acids. Germline assignment: CDR1 SGHTA and CDR2 FQGNSA. Sequenced here: cultured PBMCs, sampled from culture after CMV antigen stimulation. The chain employs TRBV7-2 and TRBJ2-5; D may be TRBD2 (5 bases). The receptor's source is a human donor in good health (CMV status not recorded). Some clones in this sample may be carry-over from other donors' samples. The CDR3, as DNA: TGTGCCAGCAGTCAAGCGGTCCAAGAGACCCAGTACTTC. Translation: CASSQAVQETQYF.